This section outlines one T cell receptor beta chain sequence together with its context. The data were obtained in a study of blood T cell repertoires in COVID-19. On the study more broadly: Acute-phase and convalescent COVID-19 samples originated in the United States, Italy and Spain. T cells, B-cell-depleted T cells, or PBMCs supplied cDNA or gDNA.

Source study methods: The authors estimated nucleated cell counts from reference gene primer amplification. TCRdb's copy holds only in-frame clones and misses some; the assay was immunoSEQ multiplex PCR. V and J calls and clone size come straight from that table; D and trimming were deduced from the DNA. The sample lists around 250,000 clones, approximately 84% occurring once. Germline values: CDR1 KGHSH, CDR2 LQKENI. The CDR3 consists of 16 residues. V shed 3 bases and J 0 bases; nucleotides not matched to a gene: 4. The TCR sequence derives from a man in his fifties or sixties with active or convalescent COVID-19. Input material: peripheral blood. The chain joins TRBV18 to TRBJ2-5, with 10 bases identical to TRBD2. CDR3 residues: CASSPLAGGYQETQYF. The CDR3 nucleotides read TGTGCCAGCTCACCCTTAGCGGGGGGCTACCAAGAGACCCAGTACTTC.